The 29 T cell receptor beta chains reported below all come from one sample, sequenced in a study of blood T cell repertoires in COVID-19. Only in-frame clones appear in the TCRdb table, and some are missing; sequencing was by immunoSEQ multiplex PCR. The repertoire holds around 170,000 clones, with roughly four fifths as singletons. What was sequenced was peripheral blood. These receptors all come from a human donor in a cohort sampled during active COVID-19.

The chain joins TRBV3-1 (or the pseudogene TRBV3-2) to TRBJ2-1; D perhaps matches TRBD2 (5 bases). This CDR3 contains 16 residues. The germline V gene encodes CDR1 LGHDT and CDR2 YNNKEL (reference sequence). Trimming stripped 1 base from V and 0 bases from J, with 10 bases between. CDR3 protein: CASSQGEQISYNEQFF. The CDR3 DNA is TGTGCCAGCAGCCAAGGGGAGCAGATCTCCTACAATGAGCAGTTCTTC.

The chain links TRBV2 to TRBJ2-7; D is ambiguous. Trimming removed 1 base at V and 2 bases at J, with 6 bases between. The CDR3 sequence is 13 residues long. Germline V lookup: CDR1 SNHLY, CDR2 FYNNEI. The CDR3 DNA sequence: TGTGCCAGCAGTGAAGGGCCCGCCTACGAGCAGTACTTC. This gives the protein CASSEGPAYEQYF.

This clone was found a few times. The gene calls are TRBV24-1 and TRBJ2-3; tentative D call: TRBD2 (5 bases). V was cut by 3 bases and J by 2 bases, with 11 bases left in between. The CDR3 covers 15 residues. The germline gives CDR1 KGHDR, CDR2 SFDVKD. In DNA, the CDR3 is TGTGCCACCAGTGATCCTGGGAGCCCCACAGATACGCAGTATTTT. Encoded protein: CATSDPGSPTDTQYF.

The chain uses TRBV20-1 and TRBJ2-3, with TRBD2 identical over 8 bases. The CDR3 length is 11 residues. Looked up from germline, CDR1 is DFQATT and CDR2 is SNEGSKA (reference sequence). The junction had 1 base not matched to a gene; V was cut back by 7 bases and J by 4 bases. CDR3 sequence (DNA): TGCAGTGTAGCGGGGTCAGATACGCAGTATTTT. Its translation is CSVAGSDTQYF.

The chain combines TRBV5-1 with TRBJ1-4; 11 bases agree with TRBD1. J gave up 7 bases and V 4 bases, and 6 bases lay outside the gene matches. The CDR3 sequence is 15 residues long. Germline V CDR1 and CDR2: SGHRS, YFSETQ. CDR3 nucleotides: TGCGCCAGCAGCGGCTCCGGGACAGGGGGTGAAAAACTGTTTTTT. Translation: CASSGSGTGGEKLFF.

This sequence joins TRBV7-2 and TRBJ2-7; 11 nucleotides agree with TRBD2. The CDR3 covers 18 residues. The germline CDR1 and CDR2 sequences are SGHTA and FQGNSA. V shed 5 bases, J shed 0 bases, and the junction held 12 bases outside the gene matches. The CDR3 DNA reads TGTGCCAGCAGCGTAAAACCTAGCGGGGGGACCCGCTCCTACGAGCAGTACTTC. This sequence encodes CASSVKPSGGTRSYEQYF.

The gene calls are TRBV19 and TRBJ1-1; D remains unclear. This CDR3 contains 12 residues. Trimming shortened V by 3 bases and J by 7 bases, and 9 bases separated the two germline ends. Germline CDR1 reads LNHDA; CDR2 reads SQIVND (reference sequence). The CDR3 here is CASSITRGEAFF. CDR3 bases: TGTGCCAGTAGTATTACTAGAGGTGAAGCTTTCTTT.

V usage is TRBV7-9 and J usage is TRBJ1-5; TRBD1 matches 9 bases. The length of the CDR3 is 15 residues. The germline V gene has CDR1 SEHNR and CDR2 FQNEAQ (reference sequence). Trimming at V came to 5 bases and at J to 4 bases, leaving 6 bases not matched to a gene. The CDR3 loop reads CASSPTGGSNQPQHF. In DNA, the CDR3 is TGTGCCAGCAGCCCCACAGGGGGCTCTAATCAGCCCCAGCATTTT.

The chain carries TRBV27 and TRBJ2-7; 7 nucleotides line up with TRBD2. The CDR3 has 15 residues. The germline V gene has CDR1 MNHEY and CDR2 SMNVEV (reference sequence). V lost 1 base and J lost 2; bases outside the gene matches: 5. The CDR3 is CASSLWPAGAYEQYF. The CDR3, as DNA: TGTGCCAGCAGTTTATGGCCGGCGGGAGCCTACGAGCAGTACTTC.

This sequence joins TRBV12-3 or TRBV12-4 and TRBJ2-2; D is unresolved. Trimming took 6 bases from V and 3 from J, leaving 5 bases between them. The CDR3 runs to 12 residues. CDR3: CASSLHTGELFF. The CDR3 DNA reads TGTGCCAGCAGCCTTCACACCGGGGAGCTGTTTTTT.

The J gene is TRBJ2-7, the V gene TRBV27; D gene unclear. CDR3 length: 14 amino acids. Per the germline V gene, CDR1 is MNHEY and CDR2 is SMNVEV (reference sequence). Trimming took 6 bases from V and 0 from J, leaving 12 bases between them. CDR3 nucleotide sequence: TGTGCCAGCAGCCTCAACAGTAACTCCTACGAGCAGTACTTC. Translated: CASSLNSNSYEQYF.

CDR3 DNA sequence: TGTGCCAGCAGCATCACCGGGACAGTCATGAACACTGAAGCTTTCTTT. Amino acids: CASSITGTVMNTEAFF. The chain has TRBV5-5 and TRBJ1-1; 7 positions match TRBD1. CDR1 and CDR2 (germline): SGHKS, YYEKEE (reference sequence). The CDR3 loop spans 16 amino acids. The J segment lost 0 bases and the V segment lost 4 bases, leaving 9 bases of the junction unmatched.

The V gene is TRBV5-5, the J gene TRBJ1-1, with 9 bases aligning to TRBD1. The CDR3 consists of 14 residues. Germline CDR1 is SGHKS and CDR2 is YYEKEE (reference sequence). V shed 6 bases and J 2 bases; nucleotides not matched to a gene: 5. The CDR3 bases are TGTGCCAGCACCAATACAGGGGGCAACACTGAAGCTTTCTTT. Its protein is CASTNTGGNTEAFF. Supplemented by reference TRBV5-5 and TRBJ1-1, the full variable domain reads DAGVTQSPTHLIKTRGQQVTLRCSPISGHKSVSWYQQVLGQGPQFIFQYYEKEERGRGNFPDRFSARQFPNYSSELNVNALLLGDSALYLCASTNTGGNTEAFFGQGTRLTVV.

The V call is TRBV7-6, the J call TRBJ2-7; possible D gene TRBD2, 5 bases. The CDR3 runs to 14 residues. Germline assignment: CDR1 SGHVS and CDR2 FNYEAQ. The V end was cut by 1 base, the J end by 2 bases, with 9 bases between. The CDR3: CASSLERGTYEQYF. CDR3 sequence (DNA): TGTGCCAGCAGCTTAGAACGGGGTACCTACGAGCAGTACTTC.

The CDR3 spells CASSPSGGYGYTF. CDR3 coding DNA: TGTGCCAGCAGCCCCTCAGGAGGCTATGGCTACACCTTC. The rearrangement links TRBV11-2 to TRBJ1-2; no clear D. Germline V gives CDR1 SGHAT, CDR2 FQNNGV. The CDR3 length is 13 residues. The ends were cut back, 5 bases at V and 4 bases at J, with 11 bases in the middle.

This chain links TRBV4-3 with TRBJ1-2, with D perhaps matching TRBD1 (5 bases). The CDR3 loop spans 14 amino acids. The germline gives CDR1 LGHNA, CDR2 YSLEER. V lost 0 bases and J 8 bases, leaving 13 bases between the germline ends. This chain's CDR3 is CASSQDRGGWGYTF. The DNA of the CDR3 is TGCGCCAGCAGCCAAGATCGGGGGGGTTGGGGCTACACCTTC.

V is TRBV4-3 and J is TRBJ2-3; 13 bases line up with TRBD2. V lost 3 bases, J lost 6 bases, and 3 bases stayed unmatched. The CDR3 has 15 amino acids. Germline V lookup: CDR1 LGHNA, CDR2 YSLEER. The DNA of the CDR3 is TGCGCCAGCAGCCAGGGGACTAGCGGGATTGATACGCAGTATTTT. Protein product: CASSQGTSGIDTQYF.

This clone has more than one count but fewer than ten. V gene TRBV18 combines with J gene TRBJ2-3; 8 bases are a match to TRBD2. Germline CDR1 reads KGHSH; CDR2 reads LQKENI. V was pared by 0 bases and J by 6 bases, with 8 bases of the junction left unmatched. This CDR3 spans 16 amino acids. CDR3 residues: CASSPPSTSVDDTQYF. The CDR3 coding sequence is TGTGCCAGCTCACCACCGTCGACTAGCGTCGACGATACGCAGTATTTT.

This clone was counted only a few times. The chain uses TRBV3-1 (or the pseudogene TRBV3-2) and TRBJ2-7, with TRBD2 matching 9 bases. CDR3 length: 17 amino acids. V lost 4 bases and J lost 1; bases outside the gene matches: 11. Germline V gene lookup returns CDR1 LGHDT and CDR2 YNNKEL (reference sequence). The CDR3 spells CASSPTPGTSTSYEQYF. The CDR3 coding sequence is TGTGCCAGCAGCCCCACCCCCGGGACTAGCACGTCCTACGAGCAGTACTTC.

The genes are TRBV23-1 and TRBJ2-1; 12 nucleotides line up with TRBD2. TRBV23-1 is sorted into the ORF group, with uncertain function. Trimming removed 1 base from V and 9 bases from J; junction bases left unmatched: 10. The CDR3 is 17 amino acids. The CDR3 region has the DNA TGCGCCAGCAGTCAATATAAAGGACTAGCGGGGAGAAGTGAGCAGTTCTTC. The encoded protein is CASSQYKGLAGRSEQFF.

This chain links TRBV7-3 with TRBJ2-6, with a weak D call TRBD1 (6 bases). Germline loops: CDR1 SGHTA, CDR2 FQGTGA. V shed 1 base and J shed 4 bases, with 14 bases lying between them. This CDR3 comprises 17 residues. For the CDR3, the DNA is TGTGCCAGCAGCTTAAGGGAGTACAGGGACGGGGCCAACGTCCTGACTTTC. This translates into CASSLREYRDGANVLTF.

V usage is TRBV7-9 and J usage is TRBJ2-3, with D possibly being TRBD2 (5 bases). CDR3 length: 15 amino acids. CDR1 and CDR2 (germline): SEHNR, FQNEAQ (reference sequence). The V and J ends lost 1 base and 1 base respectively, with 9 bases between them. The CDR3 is CASSLGLGGTDTQYF. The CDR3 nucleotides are TGTGCCAGCAGCTTAGGGCTCGGGGGCACAGATACGCAGTATTTT.

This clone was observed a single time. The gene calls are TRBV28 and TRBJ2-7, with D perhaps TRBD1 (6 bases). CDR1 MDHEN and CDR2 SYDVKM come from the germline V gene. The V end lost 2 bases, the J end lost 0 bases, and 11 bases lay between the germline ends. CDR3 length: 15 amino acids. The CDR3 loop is CASSLQTGHSYEQYF. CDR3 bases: TGTGCCAGCAGTTTACAAACGGGACACTCCTACGAGCAGTACTTC.

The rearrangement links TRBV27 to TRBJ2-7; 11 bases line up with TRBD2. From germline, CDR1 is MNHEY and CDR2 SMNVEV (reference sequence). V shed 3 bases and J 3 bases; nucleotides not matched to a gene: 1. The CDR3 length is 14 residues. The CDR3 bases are TGTGCCAGCAGTTTTAGCGGGGGGGGCTACGAGCAGTACTTC. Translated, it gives CASSFSGGGYEQYF.

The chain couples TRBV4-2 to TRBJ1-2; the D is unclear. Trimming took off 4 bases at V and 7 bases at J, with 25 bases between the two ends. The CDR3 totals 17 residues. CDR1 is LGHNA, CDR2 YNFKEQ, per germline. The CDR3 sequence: CASSPSPRTGKAAGYTF. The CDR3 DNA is TGTGCCAGCAGCCCATCCCCCCGCACGGGTAAGGCCGCTGGCTACACCTTC.

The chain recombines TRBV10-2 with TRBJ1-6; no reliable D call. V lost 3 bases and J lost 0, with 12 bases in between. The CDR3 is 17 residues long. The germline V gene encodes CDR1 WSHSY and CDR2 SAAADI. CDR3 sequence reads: CASSDRGWDSYNSPLHF. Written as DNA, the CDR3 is TGCGCCAGCAGTGATCGAGGGTGGGACTCCTATAATTCACCCCTCCACTTT.

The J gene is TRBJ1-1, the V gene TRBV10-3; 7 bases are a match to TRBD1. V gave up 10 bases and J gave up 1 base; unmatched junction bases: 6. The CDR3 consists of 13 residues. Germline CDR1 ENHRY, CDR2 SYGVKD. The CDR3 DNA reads TGTGCCACCTGGACAGGCCCGAACACTGAAGCTTTCTTT. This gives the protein CATWTGPNTEAFF.

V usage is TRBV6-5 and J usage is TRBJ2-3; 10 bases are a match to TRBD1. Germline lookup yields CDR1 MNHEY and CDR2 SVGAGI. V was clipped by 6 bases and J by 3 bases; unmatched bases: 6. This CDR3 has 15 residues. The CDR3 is CASSRDRGMTDTQYF. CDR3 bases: TGTGCCAGCAGCCGGGACAGGGGTATGACAGATACGCAGTATTTT.

CDR3 sequence reads: CATSRDPVSSQPQHF. The CDR3 bases are TGTGCCACCAGCAGAGATCCCGTCTCTAGTCAGCCCCAGCATTTT. The rearrangement uses TRBV15 and TRBJ1-5; D remains ambiguous. Trimming removed 0 bases at V and 6 bases at J, with 12 bases between. This CDR3 has 15 amino acids. The germline V gene encodes CDR1 LNHNV and CDR2 YYDKDF (reference sequence).